This T cell receptor (beta chain) was documented in a study of OX40 agonist ivuxolimab in advanced cancers. Study overall: From 23 to 79 years was the age range, with a mean of around 54 years, and approximately 84% were male. Prior anti-PD-1, anti-PD-L1 or anti-CTLA-4 therapy was allowed; 30% to 40% had some.

General observations from the study: Antigens targeted by the expanded peripheral T cells were not determined.

The CDR3 has 14 amino acids. V was pared by 0 bases and J by 5 bases, with 3 bases of the junction left unmatched. Per germline, CDR1 SGHKS and CDR2 YYEKEE (reference sequence). The data were produced by immunoSEQ multiplex PCR, yet TCRdb's version contains in-frame clones alone and is incomplete. In the table there are about 55,000 clones, about 90% of which are singletons. With regard to this clone: The antigen is unknown.

Patients were ruled out by autoimmune disease history or systemic immunosuppression. The chain joins TRBV5-5 to TRBJ1-1; 8 nucleotides align to TRBD1. The sequencing used CD4+ or CD8+ T cells sorted from blood, collected in a trial of the OX40 agonist ivuxolimab. The receptor's source is an adult with an advanced solid tumor such as melanoma, head and neck, liver or kidney cancer. The CDR3 DNA sequence: TGTGCCAGCAGCTTGGGACAGGGGTGGACTGAAGCTTTCTTT. It translates to CASSLGQGWTEAFF.